A selection of T cell receptor beta chains follows, all from one sample in a study of blood T cell repertoires in COVID-19. The protocol was immunoSEQ multiplex PCR, while the TCRdb copy is restricted to in-frame clones and leaves out a portion. The sample lists around 100,000 clones; 85% were seen once. The sequencing sample was made of peripheral blood. The receptors were sampled from a human donor in a cohort sampled during active COVID-19. Both conserved end residues are part of each CDR3.

CDR3aa	len	v_gene	j_gene
CASRTGSVGAFF	12	TRBV19	TRBJ1-1
CATSRPTPGTRGNEQYF	17	TRBV15	TRBJ2-7
CSVEWILTGGAYNEQFF	17	TRBV29-1	TRBJ2-1
CAIRPQANEKLFF	13	TRBV10-3	TRBJ1-4
CASSPGQLNEKLFF	14	TRBV7-9	TRBJ1-4
CASSLGTSGRVVNEQFF	17	TRBV5-1	TRBJ2-1
CSASIPGGRSYEQYF	15	TRBV20-1	TRBJ2-7
CASSPGTGTETQYF	14	TRBV14	TRBJ2-5
CASSQGGSGRGVSYGYTF	18	TRBV7-9	TRBJ1-2
CASGGTSRADTQYF	14	TRBV2	TRBJ2-3
CASSIPGTGDGYTF	14	TRBV19	TRBJ1-2
CASTGQGSSPLHF	13	TRBV5-5	TRBJ1-6
CASSVGRDVTYNEQFF	16	TRBV9	TRBJ2-1
CARGLAGGREQFF	13	TRBV2	TRBJ2-1
CASSYFSGTSGYEQYF	16	TRBV6-6	TRBJ2-7
CSARLGGSYEQYF	13	TRBV29-1	TRBJ2-7
CASSATETGELFF	13	TRBV9	TRBJ2-2
CASSSQGNTEAFF	13	TRBV5-8	TRBJ1-1
CASSSTTGTGGLGSNQPQHF	20	TRBV7-8	TRBJ1-5
CASSLAAGGSYEQYF	15	TRBV7-2	TRBJ2-7
CATRGGHRFGYTF	13	TRBV6-5	TRBJ1-2
CASSYSWGRGSLWDTQYF	18	TRBV6-2/TRBV6-3	TRBJ2-3
CASSYQAGAEAFF	13	TRBV18	TRBJ1-1
CASSPSPGGPYEQYF	15	TRBV5-1	TRBJ2-7
CASRISGTHSYADEQYF	17	TRBV7-2	TRBJ2-7
CASNLRQGDQPQHF	14	TRBV6-5	TRBJ1-5
CASSRGLASTGELFF	15	TRBV7-2	TRBJ2-2
CASSLGSQVEQFF	13	TRBV5-6	TRBJ2-1
CASSPEHPPRTEAFF	15	TRBV19	TRBJ1-1
CASSPGADYYGYTF	14	TRBV9	TRBJ1-2
CASSETSGASYEQYF	15	TRBV5-5	TRBJ2-7
CASSLSTSGGTDTQYF	16	TRBV7-6	TRBJ2-3
CASLASNTGELFF	13	TRBV11-3	TRBJ2-2
CASSQGLVATYEQYF	15	TRBV3-1/TRBV3-2	TRBJ2-7
CASRPKGFGANVLTF	15	TRBV6-5	TRBJ2-6
CAWSVGLTGEKLFF	14	TRBV30	TRBJ1-4
CAISEQGSGIQYF	13	TRBV10-3	TRBJ2-4
CASSQDKASPYNEQFF	16	TRBV4-1	TRBJ2-1
CASSFLPTGGMITEAFF	17	TRBV7-2	TRBJ1-1
CASSPGNYYEQYF	13	TRBV5-1	TRBJ2-7
CASSQSSSTGNDQPQHF	17	TRBV23-1	TRBJ1-5
CASSQTSGYTDTQYF	15	TRBV3-1/TRBV3-2	TRBJ2-3
CASSSPFLAGAQPQHF	16	TRBV13	TRBJ1-5
CASSPEVNFQGAVNTEAFF	19	TRBV11-2	TRBJ1-1
CAWGRGVQYF	10	TRBV30	TRBJ2-7
CASSWGQGNIQYF	13	TRBV7-2	TRBJ2-4
CASSPPFRRDSYEQYF	16	TRBV3-1/TRBV3-2	TRBJ2-7
CASSLAGQGGGNTIYF	16	TRBV5-1	TRBJ1-3
CASSQMIAGGTYEQYF	16	TRBV4-1	TRBJ2-7
CASSIGAAQETQYF	14	TRBV19	TRBJ2-5
CASSPGGPNEKLFF	14	TRBV19	TRBJ1-4
CASSMGPGTSYEQYF	15	TRBV19	TRBJ2-7
CASSSPGLAGGREQFF	16	TRBV19	TRBJ2-1
CASSTGQGNEQFF	13	TRBV5-1	TRBJ2-1
CASSQDPGGSNYGYTF	16	TRBV4-1	TRBJ1-2
CASTSGTGVSPLHF	14	TRBV5-4	TRBJ1-6
CASRPTLAGDLDTQYF	16	TRBV5-1	TRBJ2-3